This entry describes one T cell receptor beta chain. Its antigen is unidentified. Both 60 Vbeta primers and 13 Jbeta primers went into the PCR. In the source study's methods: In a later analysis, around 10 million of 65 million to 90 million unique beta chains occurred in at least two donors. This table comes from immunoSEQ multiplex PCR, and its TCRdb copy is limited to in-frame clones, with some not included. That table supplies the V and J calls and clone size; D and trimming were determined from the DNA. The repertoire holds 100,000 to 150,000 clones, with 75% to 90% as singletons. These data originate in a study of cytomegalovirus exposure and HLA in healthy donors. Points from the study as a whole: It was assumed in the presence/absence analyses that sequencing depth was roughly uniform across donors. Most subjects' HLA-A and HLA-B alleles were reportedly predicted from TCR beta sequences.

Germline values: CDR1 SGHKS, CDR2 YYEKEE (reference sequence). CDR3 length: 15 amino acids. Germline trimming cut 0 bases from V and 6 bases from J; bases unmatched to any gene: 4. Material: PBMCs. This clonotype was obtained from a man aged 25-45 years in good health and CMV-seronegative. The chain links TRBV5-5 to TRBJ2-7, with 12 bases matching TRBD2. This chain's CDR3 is CASSLEGLAGSEQYF. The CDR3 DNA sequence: TGTGCCAGCAGCTTGGAGGGACTAGCGGGTAGCGAGCAGTACTTC.